Presented here are 6 T cell receptor beta chains from one specimen sequenced in a study of cytomegalovirus exposure and HLA in healthy donors. PCR primers comprised 60 Vbeta and 13 Jbeta primers. Some clones are missing from TCRdb's copy, which holds only in-frame ones; the method was immunoSEQ multiplex PCR. Here the sample spans about 150,000 clones, around 80% being singletons. What was sequenced was PBMCs. These receptors all stem from a middle-aged man in good health and CMV-seropositive.

This rearrangement joins TRBV18 to TRBJ2-1; TRBD1 might be the D (7 bases). CDR1 KGHSH and CDR2 LQKENI come from the germline V gene. The CDR3 sequence is 13 residues long. The V end lost 6 bases, the J end lost 13 bases, and 19 bases lay between the germline ends. CDR3 protein: CASSLKGGDSQFF. The DNA for the CDR3 is TGTGCCAGCTCCCTTAAGGGCGGGGACAGCCAGTTCTTC.

This chain joins TRBV23-1 and TRBJ2-4; D remains ambiguous. TRBV23-1 falls under the ORF class, with uncertain function. Trimming took off 3 bases at V and 2 bases at J, with 8 bases between the two ends. The CDR3 spans 14 residues. Here the CDR3 DNA reads TGCGCCAGCAGTCATGCGAGGACCAAAAACATTCAGTACTTC. Its translation is CASSHARTKNIQYF.

The rearrangement uses TRBV7-2 and TRBJ2-1; possible D gene TRBD2, 5 bases. V was trimmed by 7 bases and J by 4 bases, leaving 14 bases between them. The CDR3 contains 14 residues. Germline CDR1 is SGHTA and CDR2 is FQGNSA. The CDR3 is CASTPSSGYNEQFF. CDR3 nucleotide sequence: TGTGCCAGCACCCCTTCGAGCGGATACAATGAGCAGTTCTTC.

This clone has only one observation. The chain couples TRBV4-2 to TRBJ1-4; D not certain. CDR3 length equals 20 residues. The V and J ends lost 1 base and 0 bases respectively, with 21 bases between them. CDR1 is LGHNA, CDR2 YNFKEQ, per germline. The CDR3, as DNA: TGTGCCAGCAGCCAAGCGGGAGGAACCTCCCACCCTGCAACTAATGAAAAACTGTTTTTT. This encodes CASSQAGGTSHPATNEKLFF.

The chain joins TRBV6-5 to TRBJ1-1; 8 bases are shared with TRBD1. CDR1 is MNHEY and CDR2 is SVGAGI in the germline V gene. The CDR3 runs to 11 residues. Trimming cost V 10 bases and J 6 bases; bases outside gene matches: 4. CDR3 residues: CATSRGPEAFF. In DNA form, the CDR3 reads TGTGCCACTAGCAGGGGGCCTGAAGCTTTCTTT.

The chain joins TRBV4-2 to TRBJ2-3; maybe TRBD2 (6 bases). The CDR3 covers 16 residues. The germline CDR1 and CDR2 sequences are LGHNA and YNFKEQ. Trimming took 5 bases from V and 2 from J, leaving 17 bases between them. This chain's CDR3 is CASSMPGSGDTDTQYF. The CDR3 DNA is TGTGCCAGCAGCATGCCCGGGAGTGGAGACACAGATACGCAGTATTTT.